What follows is one T cell receptor (beta chain) and its context. Antigen: not known. The entry originates in a study of blood T cells in healthy people across ages. The donors, healthy Caucasians from Russia, were aged 6 to 90. Every participating donor contributed 8.5 to 10 milliliters of peripheral blood through a draw. This CDR3 is 14 amino acids long. Germline CDR1 and CDR2: KGHSH and LQKENI. V was pared by 2 bases and J by 3 bases, with 11 bases between. Whole-study results and caveats: Age brought a roughly linear fall in TCR beta diversity measured per million T cells.

The second PCR ran roughly 6 to 11 cycles with a sample-barcoded 5' primer and J-beta primers. Carrying 12 random nucleotides, a template-switch adaptor labeled each individual cDNA molecule. From the 5' RACE reads, TCRdb called clonotypes with MiXCR, one entry per CDR3 protein. The repertoire has 1.5 million to 2 million distinct CDR3 sequences, about 39% of them found once; the top ten carry about 21%. This clonotype originated in a human donor in good health. Sequencing was performed on blood. This rearrangement joins TRBV18 to TRBJ2-7; unclear D gene. CDR3: CASSPWARSYEQYF. CDR3 sequence (DNA): TGTGCCAGCTCACCATGGGCGCGGAGCTACGAGCAGTACTTC.